These 3 T cell receptor beta chains originate from one sample sequenced in a study of T cells in Graves' hyperthyroidism and ophthalmopathy. Using RNA transcripts as the source, TCR beta CDR3 regions were amplified. In the first-round RT-PCR of the TCR CDR3, the HTBI primer set was used. TCRdb reprocessed the multiplex PCR reads with MiXCR, giving one entry per CDR3 protein. The sample has approximately 530,000 distinct CDR3 sequences, roughly 21% seen once. Input material: blood. The origin of the receptors is a man in his forties or fifties with Graves' ophthalmopathy.

The gene calls are TRBV11-2 and TRBJ2-2, with 8 positions matching TRBD2. V was clipped by 1 base and J by 5 bases; unmatched bases: 9. Germline CDR1 reads SGHAT; CDR2 reads FQNNGV. The CDR3 is 17 residues long. CDR3: CASSLGSGRGVTGELFF. The CDR3 DNA sequence: TGTGCCAGCAGCTTAGGGAGCGGGAGAGGCGTGACCGGGGAGCTGTTTTTT.

This clonotype was picked up many times. This rearrangement joins TRBV3-1 to TRBJ2-5, with 9 bases matching TRBD1. This CDR3 contains 14 residues. Germline V gene sequence: CDR1 LGHDT, CDR2 YNNKEL (reference sequence). V shed 0 bases and J 11 bases; nucleotides not matched to a gene: 7. Here the CDR3 reads CASSQDIRGQGQYF. In nucleotides, the CDR3 is TGTGCCAGCAGCCAAGATATCCGGGGACAGGGACAGTACTTC.

The rearrangement uses TRBV7-2 and TRBJ2-1; D is perhaps TRBD1 or TRBD2 (5 bases each). V dropped 5 bases and J dropped 2 bases, with 13 bases sitting between them. This CDR3 spans 15 amino acids. The V gene's germline CDR1 is SGHTA and CDR2 FQGNSA. CDR3 DNA sequence: TGTGCCAGCAGCCTACTGGGGGAGACCTACAATGAGCAGTTCTTC. It codes for CASSLLGETYNEQFF.